This T cell receptor beta chain was identified in a study of PD-1 blockade in mismatch repair-deficient tumors. Germline assignment: CDR1 SGHDT and CDR2 YYEEEE. The CDR3 is made up of 16 amino acids. The ends lost 2 bases at V and 6 bases at J; junction bases unmatched: 11. The TCR-sequenced patients were a few responders to pembrolizumab. Sequencing was performed with immunoSEQ multiplex PCR; in TCRdb, only in-frame clones are kept and a portion is missing. The table shows 40,000 to 65,000 clones, with approximately 81% occurring only once. Source: peripheral blood, taken more than 19 weeks after starting pembrolizumab. The TCR originated in an adult with mismatch repair-deficient cancer. The chain links TRBV5-6 to TRBJ2-7; 10 bases agree with TRBD1. CDR3 DNA: TGTGCCAGCAGCTTTCCCGGGACAGGGGAGTTAAGCGAGCAGTACTTC. Amino acid sequence: CASSFPGTGELSEQYF.